This TCR beta chain was retrieved from a study of spatial heterogeneity in lung cancer. A unique molecular identifier was attached to every TCR cDNA molecule. A single record per CDR3 protein comes from TCRdb applying MiXCR to the 5' RACE reads. The sample has more than 20,000 distinct CDR3 sequences, about 4.5% seen once. CDR1 and CDR2 (germline): SGDLS, YYNGEE. Trimming shortened V by 0 bases and J by 4 bases, and 13 bases separated the two germline ends. The CDR3 sequence is 16 residues long. Time point noted: sample taken at primary tumor resection. From tumor, nontumor lung or frozen PBMC, whole RNA was taken unsorted for sequencing. The study's findings and limits: Blood showed ubiquitous tumor TCRs more often at resection than at routine follow-up.

With respect to this clonotype: What it binds is unknown.

Material: PBMCs, obtained at surgery. The receptor was isolated from a male donor with early-stage non-small cell lung cancer. V usage is TRBV9 and J usage is TRBJ2-2; D remains ambiguous. CDR3 protein: CASSVATTPSTGELFF. The DNA for the CDR3 is TGTGCCAGCAGCGTAGCTACTACTCCGAGCACCGGGGAGCTGTTTTTT. Together with reference TRBV9 and TRBJ2-2, the CDR3 gives the full variable domain: DSGVTQTPKHLITATGQRVTLRCSPRSGDLSVYWYQQSLDQGLQFLIQYYNGEERAKGNILERFSAQQFPDLHSELNLSSLELGDSALYFCASSVATTPSTGELFFGEGSRLTVL.